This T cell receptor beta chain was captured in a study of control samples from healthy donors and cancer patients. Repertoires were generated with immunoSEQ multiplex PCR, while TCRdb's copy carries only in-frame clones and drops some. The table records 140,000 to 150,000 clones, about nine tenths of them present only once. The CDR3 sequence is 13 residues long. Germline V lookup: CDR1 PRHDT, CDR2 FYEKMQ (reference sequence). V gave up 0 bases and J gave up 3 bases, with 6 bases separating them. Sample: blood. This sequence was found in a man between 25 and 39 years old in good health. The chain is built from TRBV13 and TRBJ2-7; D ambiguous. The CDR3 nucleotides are TGTGCCAGCAGCTTAGGCCTGGTCTACGAGCAGTACTTC. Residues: CASSLGLVYEQYF.